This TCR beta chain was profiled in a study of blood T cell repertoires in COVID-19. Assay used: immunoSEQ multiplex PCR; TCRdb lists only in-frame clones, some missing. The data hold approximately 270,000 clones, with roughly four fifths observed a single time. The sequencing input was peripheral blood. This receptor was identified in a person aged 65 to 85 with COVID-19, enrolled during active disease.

Written as DNA, the CDR3 is TGTGCCAGCAGCCCGACAGGGGTCGGCTACACCTTC. It translates to CASSPTGVGYTF. V and J are TRBV7-9 and TRBJ1-2; 8 bases are shared with TRBD1. The CDR3 consists of 12 residues. CDR1 SEHNR and CDR2 FQNEAQ come from the germline V gene (reference sequence). V was pared by 5 bases and J by 8 bases, with 4 bases of the junction left unmatched.